What follows describes a single T cell receptor (beta chain). What this receptor recognizes is not known. No qualities accompany the bases; no much larger clone lies one base away. The method behind the library was the immunoSEQ multiplex PCR assay. For the multiplex PCR, a mixture combining 60 forward primers for TCR Vbeta segments and 13 reverse primers for TCR Jbeta segments was used. The CDR3 region of rearranged TCR beta genes was amplified from genomic DNA with a multiplex PCR assay. Amplified TCR beta libraries were sequenced as 87-base-pair reads on the Illumina HiSeq System. The published analysis was carried out like this. Across the 500 to 700 repertoires, a later analysis counted some 80 million unique TCR beta chains, approximately 12 million of which were shared by at least two donors. A nearest-neighbor algorithm error-corrected the raw reads and collapsed the reads into unique sequences, merging closely related sequences to remove PCR and sequencing errors. V, D and J gene segments were assigned by aligning CDR3 sequences to IMGT reference sequences. Each retained sequence needed at least a six-nucleotide match to both a V gene segment and a J gene segment. A rearrangement counted as productive if the CDR3 had no stop codons and remained in frame with V and J, and every other rearrangement counted as non-productive. Following IMGT convention, CDR3 was defined as the stretch from the second conserved V-encoded cysteine up to the conserved J-encoded phenylalanine. In an earlier analysis of around 570 of the donors, sequences lacking an unambiguous match to a single V gene segment were excluded. In an earlier analysis of several hundred of the donors, V segments were called functional above 56.7% productive rearrangements and were called segregating when the between-donor standard deviation exceeded 5%. To diagnose cytomegalovirus status from the catalog of TCR beta chain sequences, a statistical classification framework was built. In a later analysis, TCR nucleotide sequences were compared against IMGT/GENE-DB human TR gene sequences so that V and J genes could be assigned. The TCRdist pipeline was used in a later analysis to assign CDR3 sequences and most-parsimonious VDJ recombination scenarios. In a later analysis, every TCR beta chain was defined by the combination of its CDR3 amino acid sequence and its V-gene family, and reads without a unique V-gene family were dropped. In a later analysis, fewer than 650 highly shared, low-generation-probability nucleotide sequences were removed to address suspected cross-contamination and a sequencing artifact. For each public chain, a later analysis derived a clonal expansion index from normalized ranks of inferred template counts within each repertoire. Generation probabilities in a later analysis came from a VDJ recombination model fitted to out-of-frame rearrangements, and those results were checked against IGoR. Hypergeometric tests were used in a later analysis to score TCR-TCR, TCR-HLA and TCR-CMV co-occurrence, with a repertoire-size bias correction applied to the TCR pairs. False discovery rates were estimated in a later analysis by permuting HLA or CMV assignments 20 times. A later analysis grouped co-occurring TCRs with DBSCAN, adding TCRdist sequence similarity when clustering within HLA-allele-positive subsets. Repertoires with fewer than 30,000 or more than 120,000 public chains were left out of co-occurrence clustering, as were several repertoires with anomalous nucleotide sharing. TCRdb provides this immuneACCESS table in a form limited to in-frame rearrangements. Some clones are lacking; in checked studies, under half of them reflect an unresolved V gene, and why the rest are absent is not known. V, J and clone size derive from that table, while D and trimming were established from the DNA sequence. The sample records about 57,000 clones, more than 70% of which are singletons. The ten most abundant clones make up roughly 7.1% of the sample.

For CDR1 and CDR2, the germline V gene lists ENHRY and SYGVKD. The junction shows trimming of 5 bases on V and 8 bases on J, and the gene matches do not reach 9 bases of it. The CDR3 sequence holds 14 residues, the cysteine and phenylalanine included. CDR3 DNA is the only sequence kept; it has 42 bases, read in frame from the first base. This specimen belongs to a study of cytomegalovirus exposure and HLA in healthy donors (TCRdb year 2017). A note on the overall study: According to an earlier analysis of a few hundred of the donors, some 170 million T cells yielded approximately 120 million unique TCR beta sequences and 276 Gb of sequence data. Roughly 300 gigabases of sequencing data and some 85 million unique TCR sequences were included in an early release covering roughly 600 HLA-typed donors. Of the roughly 410 genotyped donors, 75% to 85% were placed in the genetic ancestry cluster associated with self-reported Caucasian donors. The study aimed to test whether signatures of past pathogen exposure could be identified by cataloging public T cell receptors. The study profiled the T cell repertoires of more than 500 subjects by immunosequencing and related them to cytomegalovirus serostatus. Along with the approximately 700-subject first cohort, a separate validation cohort of over a hundred different subjects was used. To predict cytomegalovirus infection status, the study brought together high-throughput TCR immunosequencing, statistical association of individual TCRs with disease status, and machine learning. A later analysis re-examined previously published TCR beta repertoires from 500 to 700 donors and added high-resolution HLA genotyping to investigate patterns of TCR occurrence. In the later analysis, no new phenotypic data were used to find candidate immune exposures; instead, reliance was placed on TCR beta sequences and their occurrence across donors. To decide whether each TCR beta V gene segment behaved as functional or pseudogenic, an earlier analysis of some 580 of the donors relied on high-throughput TCR beta sequencing. Donor age, sex, ethnicity and CMV serostatus were compiled alongside the repertoire data. A later genetic analysis used genome-wide SNP genotypes for about three fifths of the 666 donors, treating that subset as a discovery cohort. All discovery cohort repertoires had been generated using a single sequencing platform. HLA typing included class I and class II loci at four-digit resolution. Typing coverage differed by locus: A, B, C, DRB1 and DQB1 were typed in about 620-640 donors, DQA1 in about 500, DPA1 in around 610, and DPB1 in approximately 450. Because of strong linkage in the cohort, five DR-DQ haplotypes were treated as single units for association and clustering. Across approximately 400 genotyped donors of the cohort, an average of about 220,000 unique TCR beta nucleotide sequences per donor were sequenced, and around 20% of those sequences were non-productive. Here is what the overall study found, with its caveats: Correlated functional status among segregating V segments might be attributable to linkage disequilibrium, but an unknown experimental factor could not be ruled out. A further reported finding was that TCR beta sequences accurately predicted the HLA-A and HLA-B alleles for most subjects in the first cohort. The sequencing pipeline was judged likely to have produced a cluster of highly shared sequence variants as a technical artifact. According to the authors, the approach could potentially be generalized to other disease states and immunological phenotypes. In vitro tests confirmed that a few of the cytomegalovirus-associated TCR beta chains recognize cytomegalovirus antigens. Presence/absence analyses assumed roughly uniform sequencing depth across donors, an assumption that may not hold. A later analysis found that HLA-associated TCR beta chains were more clonally expanded and had lower generation probabilities than equally common non-associated chains. Compared with the roughly 600-donor mean, donors in an Asian-associated ancestry cluster had fewer N-insertions in productive TCRs, according to a later genetic analysis. The cohort was sequenced for TCR beta chains only, and without alpha or paired-chain data the features that could be detected were limited. Across donors, most TCR sequences were observed very rarely, whereas some public TCRs were present in many individuals. A later analysis associated some 17,000 TCR beta sequences with specific HLA alleles at a false discovery rate of 0.05. When HLA alleles, especially DR and DQ, strongly co-occurred, TCR associations were difficult to assign to individual alleles. Fewer than 20 rarely observed V segments, including chromosome 9 orphons, were excluded from the earlier analysis of about 610 of the donors because counts were too low. Because some donors lacked HLA typing at each locus, the association tests relied only on the typed subset. Most CMV-associated TCR beta chains appeared to be HLA-restricted in a later analysis, and the HLA associations seemed to be driven largely by CMV exposure. In both the original and validation cohorts, the classifier was reported to diagnose cytomegalovirus status with high specificity and sensitivity. In a later analysis, several top co-occurrence clusters were reported to appear linked to parvovirus B19, influenza, CMV and Epstein-Barr virus. Some IMGT-functional V segments, including TRBV6-2 and TRBV6-3, could not be distinguished by the 87-base-pair reads and were therefore excluded. An earlier analysis of approximately 570 of the donors showed that most TCR beta V segments appeared in productive rearrangements either about 87% or about 30% of the time, which broadly matched IMGT annotations. According to a later analysis, TCR association rates differed among HLA loci, with DRB1 alleles showing the most associated TCRs and HLA-C alleles showing the fewest. V-gene and J-gene trimming of TCR beta chains was associated with a missense DCLRE1C variant in a later genetic analysis, and the association was replicated in an independent cohort. CMV serostatus was the only immune exposure information available for the cohort. A total of around 150 TCR beta chains were listed by the study as associated with cytomegalovirus.

The cohort consisted of 670 or so healthy bone marrow donors. At the time of sampling, all cohort members were nominally healthy, though unrecorded immune exposures were likely present. The donor was CMV seropositive and was included in the group of about 290 seropositive cohort members. A peripheral blood sample was provided by each donor, and peripheral blood mononuclear cells were used for TCR beta sequencing. Genomic DNA was extracted from the blood cell samples with the Qiagen DNeasy Blood Extraction Kit. Source material: PBMCs. The chain joins TRBV10-3 to TRBJ2-1, and TRBD1 aligns with 7 junction nucleotides. The source of this sequence is a man aged 30-40 years in good health and CMV-seropositive. The CDR3 loop reads CAISIQTGRYEQFF. The nucleotides read TGTGCCATCAGTATTCAGACAGGGCGGTATGAGCAGTTCTTC.